The 27 T cell receptor beta chains in this list originate from one sample, sequenced in a study of vaccination and CD4 T cells after COVID-19. Their antigens are not known. The Oncomine TCR Beta short-read assay was applied to DNA of cultured CD4+ T cells. Using its own MiXCR run on the PCR reads, TCRdb lists one record per CDR3 protein. The sample yields approximately 20,000 distinct CDR3 sequences, roughly 50% seen once. Treatment specified: roughly nine-day PBMC culture with coronavirus spike peptide pools or control peptides (ViraFEST assay). This specimen was CD4+ T cells from blood, cultured in vitro, taken before SARS-CoV-2 vaccination. All receptors come from a human donor who had recovered from COVID-19.

This clonotype showed up just a few times. The J gene is TRBJ2-7, the V gene TRBV6-1; 8 bases map to TRBD2. Germline V gene lookup returns CDR1 MNHNS and CDR2 SASEGT. V gave up 5 bases and J gave up 3 bases; unmatched junction bases: 18. The CDR3 runs 18 residues. Here the CDR3 DNA reads TGTGCCAGCAGTCGATCTCCGGGGCGAGTAGCGGGACACTACGAGCAGTACTTC. Translation: CASSRSPGRVAGHYEQYF.

This clonotype was seen a few times. The chain is built from TRBV20-1 and TRBJ1-6; 9 bases line up with TRBD1. Per germline, CDR1 DFQATT and CDR2 SNEGSKA (reference sequence). V was pared by 0 bases and J by 7 bases, with 1 base of the junction left unmatched. The CDR3 totals 14 residues. The CDR3 spells CSARDGTGNSPLHF. In nucleotides, the CDR3 is TGCAGTGCTAGAGACGGGACAGGGAATTCACCCCTCCACTTT.

This chain connects TRBV5-1 to TRBJ1-1; D is unclear. This CDR3 spans 15 amino acids. CDR1 and CDR2 (germline): SGHRS, YFSETQ. Trimming cost V 2 bases and J 1 base, with 12 bases left between them. CDR3 residues: CASSFAGMGNTEAFF. The CDR3 DNA reads as TGCGCCAGCAGCTTCGCTGGTATGGGGAACACTGAAGCTTTCTTT.

The CDR3 protein is CSARDQWTEAFF. CDR3 nucleotides: TGCAGTGCTAGAGATCAGTGGACTGAAGCTTTCTTT. This chain connects TRBV20-1 to TRBJ1-1; D unclear. The V end was cut by 0 bases, the J end by 5 bases, with 7 bases between. This CDR3 is 12 amino acids long. The germline CDR1 and CDR2 sequences are DFQATT and SNEGSKA (reference sequence).

The chain links TRBV6-1 to TRBJ1-2; TRBD1 aligns across 8 bases. Germline CDR1 reads MNHNS; CDR2 reads SASEGT. The V and J ends lost 9 bases and 4 bases, in that order; junction bases with no gene match: 13. The CDR3 runs 15 residues. Written as DNA, the CDR3 is TGTGCCAGTCGTCCCAACAGGGGGTTGGGCTATGGCTACACCTTC. The encoded protein is CASRPNRGLGYGYTF.

The V gene is TRBV7-2, the J gene TRBJ1-4; 7 bases agree with TRBD1. Trimming took 5 bases from V and 10 from J; bases not matched to a gene: 16. The germline gives CDR1 SGHTA, CDR2 FQGNSA. This CDR3 comprises 16 residues. The CDR3, as DNA: TGTGCCAGCAGCCGTACCTTTACAGGGGAGGGGGGAAAACTGTTTTTT. This codes for CASSRTFTGEGGKLFF.

This clonotype has a handful of counts. This chain uses TRBV27 with TRBJ1-2, with 7 bases aligning to TRBD1. CDR3 size: 14 residues. Germline CDR1 reads MNHEY; CDR2 reads SMNVEV (reference sequence). The V gene end was trimmed by 2 bases and the J gene end by 2 bases; junction bases not matched to a gene: 2. The DNA for the CDR3 is TGTGCCAGCAGTTTACAACAGGGGAACTATGGCTACACCTTC. This gives the protein CASSLQQGNYGYTF.

V gene TRBV6-2 or TRBV6-3 combines with J gene TRBJ1-3; D is unclear. The CDR3 is 15 amino acids. Germline loops: CDR1 MNHEY, CDR2 SVGEGT. Deletions cut 6 bases from V and 4 bases from J, with 16 bases between. The CDR3: CASSDRAAGGNTIYF. As DNA, the CDR3 is TGTGCCAGCAGCGACCGGGCCGCGGGGGGAAACACCATATATTTT.

The V call is TRBV20-1, the J call TRBJ2-3, with 11 bases that match TRBD2. The CDR3 is made up of 16 amino acids. The germline CDR1 and CDR2 sequences are DFQATT and SNEGSKA (reference sequence). Trimming cost V 6 bases and J 7 bases; bases outside gene matches: 15. The CDR3 spells CSASFLAGGQLNTQYF. DNA for the CDR3: TGCAGTGCGTCCTTTCTAGCGGGAGGCCAACTAAATACGCAGTATTTT.

The genes are TRBV12-3 or TRBV12-4 and TRBJ2-7, with TRBD2 identical over 8 bases. Trimming took 6 bases from V and 2 from J; bases not matched to a gene: 3. The CDR3 loop spans 13 amino acids. This chain's CDR3 is CASRPGLAYEQYF. CDR3 nucleotide sequence: TGTGCCAGCAGACCGGGACTAGCCTACGAGCAGTACTTC.

The sample holds a few counts of this clonotype. CDR3 DNA sequence: TGTGCCAGCAGTTACTCGGACAGGGCGCCTGATCAGCCCCAGCATTTT. The encoded protein is CASSYSDRAPDQPQHF. The V gene is TRBV6-2 or TRBV6-3, the J gene TRBJ1-5, with 8 bases lining up with TRBD1. This CDR3 has 16 amino acids. Germline trimming cut 0 bases from V and 5 bases from J; bases unmatched to any gene: 6. From germline, CDR1 is MNHEY and CDR2 SVGEGT.

The V and J genes are TRBV6-2 or TRBV6-3 and TRBJ2-7, with 10 bases fitting TRBD2. V lost 6 bases to trimming and J lost 2 bases; unmatched junction nucleotides: 4. The CDR3 covers 14 residues. Germline V gives CDR1 MNHEY, CDR2 SVGEGT. CDR3 residues: CASRPSGRAYEQYF. DNA of the CDR3: TGTGCCAGCAGACCCAGCGGGAGGGCCTACGAGCAGTACTTC.

J is TRBJ1-3 and V is TRBV7-9, with D unclear. Germline CDR1 and CDR2: SEHNR and FQNEAQ (reference sequence). The CDR3 consists of 15 residues. V dropped 5 bases and J dropped 0 bases, with 11 bases sitting between them. As DNA, the CDR3 is TGTGCCAGCAGCGCCGCCGATTACTCTGGAAACACCATATATTTT. Translated: CASSAADYSGNTIYF.

The chain has TRBV24-1 and TRBJ2-2; 9 nucleotides match TRBD1. The junction had 2 bases not matched to a gene; V was cut back by 7 bases and J by 0 bases. The CDR3 sequence is 15 residues long. CDR1 is KGHDR and CDR2 is SFDVKD in the germline V gene. This chain's CDR3 is CATRQGASNTGELFF. The CDR3, as DNA: TGTGCCACCAGACAGGGGGCCTCGAACACCGGGGAGCTGTTTTTT.

The J gene is TRBJ2-7, the V gene TRBV2; 11 bases agree with TRBD2. The CDR3 is made up of 15 amino acids. The V segment lost 7 bases and the J segment 0 bases; nucleotides outside the gene matches: 5. CDR1 is SNHLY and CDR2 is FYNNEI in the germline V gene. The CDR3 DNA follows: TGTGCCAGCAAGGGACTAGCGGCGAACTCCTACGAGCAGTACTTC. Protein sequence: CASKGLAANSYEQYF.

The chain recombines TRBV15 with TRBJ1-1, with 8 positions matching TRBD1. J gave up 4 bases and V 2 bases, and 6 bases lay outside the gene matches. The germline V gene has CDR1 LNHNV and CDR2 YYDKDF (reference sequence). This CDR3 contains 15 residues. The CDR3 reads CATSRSTGALTEAFF. CDR3 DNA: TGTGCCACCAGCAGATCGACAGGGGCCCTCACTGAAGCTTTCTTT. The complete variable domain, with remaining parts taken from reference TRBV15 and TRBJ1-1, reads DAMVIQNPRYQVTQFGKPVTLSCSQTLNHNVMYWYQQKSSQAPKLLFHYYDKDFNNEADTPDNFQSRRPNTSFCFLDIRSPGLGDTAMYLCATSRSTGALTEAFFGQGTRLTVV.

The chain links TRBV19 to TRBJ2-1; no reliable D call. Trimming left V 5 bases short and J 8 bases short, with 13 bases between. CDR3 length: 13 amino acids. CDR1 is LNHDA, CDR2 SQIVND, per germline (reference sequence). The chain's CDR3 is CASSGRQSDEQFF. In DNA, the CDR3 is TGTGCCAGTAGTGGGCGGCAGTCCGATGAGCAGTTCTTC.

This clonotype was found once. The J gene is TRBJ2-7, the V gene TRBV7-2; D not resolved. Germline CDR1 reads SGHTA; CDR2 reads FQGNSA. Trimming stripped 5 bases from V and 6 bases from J, with 8 bases between. This CDR3 contains 11 residues. The CDR3 sequence: CASSPVGEQYF. The CDR3 bases are TGTGCCAGCAGCCCCGTCGGCGAGCAGTACTTC.

This clonotype was observed a handful of times. This chain links TRBV28 with TRBJ1-2; TRBD1 agrees at 10 bases. This CDR3 contains 15 residues. The V gene end was trimmed by 3 bases and the J gene end by 3 bases; junction bases not matched to a gene: 4. Germline CDR1 reads MDHEN; CDR2 reads SYDVKM. The CDR3 is CASSLGQGRYYGYTF. The CDR3 DNA reads as TGTGCCAGCAGTTTGGGACAGGGGCGTTACTATGGCTACACCTTC.

The chain couples TRBV10-3 to TRBJ1-1, with D unresolved. The V end lost 5 bases, the J end lost 1 base, and 11 bases lay between the germline ends. The CDR3 extends over 14 amino acids. Germline CDR1 and CDR2: ENHRY and SYGVKD. The CDR3 here is CAISPLDGNTEAFF. DNA for the CDR3: TGTGCCATCAGTCCCTTGGACGGGAACACTGAAGCTTTCTTT.

A single count supports this clonotype. The genes are TRBV5-1 and TRBJ2-7, with no clear D. The CDR3 runs to 10 residues. Trimming took 1 base from V and 12 from J, leaving 8 bases between them. Germline loops: CDR1 SGHRS, CDR2 YFSETQ. CDR3 nucleotides: TGCGCCAGCAGCTTGAGGTGTTCGTACTTC. The encoded protein is CASSLRCSYF.

The genes are TRBV2 and TRBJ1-1, with D possibly being TRBD1 (6 bases). The CDR3 length is 14 residues. From germline, CDR1 is SNHLY and CDR2 FYNNEI. Deletions cut 6 bases from V and 0 bases from J, with 11 bases between. The CDR3 protein is CASSQDSMNTEAFF. CDR3 in DNA: TGTGCCAGCAGCCAGGACAGCATGAACACTGAAGCTTTCTTT.

The V and J genes are TRBV28 and TRBJ2-6; D perhaps matches TRBD1 (6 bases). CDR3 length: 17 residues. Germline V lookup: CDR1 MDHEN, CDR2 SYDVKM. Trimming cost V 4 bases and J 4 bases, with 17 bases left between them. The CDR3 coding sequence is TGTGCCAGCAGTTCGCCAGGGGTCCCTTTGGGGGCCAACGTCCTGACTTTC. Translating it yields CASSSPGVPLGANVLTF.

V is TRBV7-2 and J is TRBJ1-1; 7 bases fit TRBD1. This CDR3 has 15 residues. Germline CDR1 and CDR2: SGHTA and FQGNSA. The V gene end was trimmed by 5 bases and the J gene end by 3 bases; junction bases not matched to a gene: 9. The CDR3 region has the DNA TGTGCCAGCAGCCGTGACAGGGACCGTTACACTGAAGCTTTCTTT. Translation gives CASSRDRDRYTEAFF.

The count of this clonotype is one. V is TRBV20-1 and J is TRBJ2-1; the D gene is possibly TRBD2 (5 bases). Trimming took 5 bases from V and 3 from J, leaving 8 bases between them. CDR1 and CDR2 from the germline V gene are DFQATT and SNEGSKA (reference sequence). The CDR3 length is 12 residues. This CDR3 is CSAFGLYNEQFF. The DNA of the CDR3 is TGCAGTGCTTTCGGACTCTACAATGAGCAGTTCTTC.

The V gene is TRBV20-1, the J gene TRBJ2-3; 7 positions agree with TRBD1. Germline-derived CDR1 and CDR2 are DFQATT and SNEGSKA (reference sequence). Germline trimming cut 3 bases from V and 1 base from J; bases unmatched to any gene: 10. The CDR3 extends over 16 amino acids. The CDR3 bases are TGCAGTGCTAGTTCGCAGGGGGTGGACGGCACAGATACGCAGTATTTT. Its protein is CSASSQGVDGTDTQYF.

This clonotype was seen more than once but under ten times. The V and J genes are TRBV15 and TRBJ1-2, with 7 positions matching TRBD1. Losses at the gene ends were 3 bases for V and 6 bases for J; bases not matched to a gene: 7. This CDR3 contains 14 residues. The V gene's germline CDR1 is LNHNV and CDR2 YYDKDF (reference sequence). CDR3 in DNA: TGTGCCACCAGCAGTGGGACAGCCAGGGATGGCTACACCTTC. Encoded protein: CATSSGTARDGYTF.